Each of the 7 T cell receptor beta chains below was sequenced from the same sample in a study of pediatric ulcerative colitis. Rectal tissue came from one to two pinch biopsies taken at colonoscopy. The data were produced by immunoSEQ multiplex PCR, yet TCRdb's version contains in-frame clones alone and is incomplete. Of about 40,000 clones in the sample, roughly 70% were seen once. The sample consisted of gut tissue. The receptor set was obtained from a boy aged 5-17 years with severe ulcerative colitis.

J is TRBJ1-5 and V is TRBV5-6, with TRBD1 matching over 8 bases. This CDR3 has 15 residues. Germline assignment: CDR1 SGHDT and CDR2 YYEEEE. Losses at the gene ends were 4 bases for V and 4 bases for J; bases not matched to a gene: 7. Written as DNA, the CDR3 is TGTGCCAGCAGCAGGACAGGGTCTAGGAATCAGCCCCAGCATTTT. Its protein product is CASSRTGSRNQPQHF.

The chain recombines TRBV19 with TRBJ1-2, with TRBD1 as a possible D gene (6 bases). Germline CDR1 LNHDA, CDR2 SQIVND (reference sequence). The germline V and J ends were trimmed by 5 bases and 7 bases, with 11 bases remaining between them. The CDR3 loop spans 12 amino acids. In nucleotides, the CDR3 is TGTGCCAGTAGTTCCAACAGGGTTGGCTACACCTTC. It translates to CASSSNRVGYTF.

The chain is built from TRBV9 and TRBJ2-1, with 9 bases aligning to TRBD1. With V trimmed by 4 bases and J by 7 bases, 12 bases remained unmatched. This CDR3 spans 16 amino acids. Germline V gene sequence: CDR1 SGDLS, CDR2 YYNGEE. The CDR3 here is CASSPQTGTGMNEQFF. The CDR3 DNA follows: TGTGCCAGCAGCCCACAGACCGGGACAGGGATGAATGAGCAGTTCTTC.

Of note for this clone: The same CDR3 can be traced to other DNA sequences in this sample. The V and J genes are TRBV6-5 and TRBJ1-2; no definite D call. Trimming cost V 8 bases and J 5 bases, with 9 bases left between them. Per the germline V gene, CDR1 is MNHEY and CDR2 is SVGAGI. The CDR3 runs to 11 residues. In nucleotides, the CDR3 is TGTGCCAGCCGCGGACTTTATGGCTACACCTTC. It yields the protein CASRGLYGYTF.

The V gene is TRBV18, the J gene TRBJ1-1; D is ambiguous. This CDR3 is 15 amino acids long. In germline, CDR1 is KGHSH, CDR2 LQKENI. V was shortened by 1 base and J by 2 bases, with 11 bases between the two germline ends. The CDR3: CASSPQGSVNTEAFF. In DNA form, the CDR3 reads TGTGCCAGCTCACCACAGGGATCGGTAAACACTGAAGCTTTCTTT.

V is TRBV30 and J is TRBJ1-2, with D perhaps matching TRBD1 (5 bases). The CDR3 covers 14 residues. V lost 1 base and J lost 3, with 12 bases in between. From germline, CDR1 is GTSNPN and CDR2 SVGIG (reference sequence). This chain's CDR3 is CAWSARLGDYGYTF. The CDR3 bases are TGTGCCTGGAGTGCTCGACTGGGGGACTATGGCTACACCTTC.

This clone was counted between two and nine times. The chain employs TRBV2 and TRBJ1-2; 9 bases align to TRBD1. The CDR3 runs 15 residues. The V segment lost 4 bases and the J segment 2 bases; nucleotides outside the gene matches: 5. Germline assignment: CDR1 SNHLY and CDR2 FYNNEI. The CDR3 spells CASSASGTGNYGYTF. Written as DNA, the CDR3 is TGTGCCAGCAGTGCCTCCGGGACAGGGAACTATGGCTACACCTTC.